Following are 9 T cell receptor beta chains from one sample sequenced in a study of blood T cell repertoires in COVID-19. This table comes from immunoSEQ multiplex PCR, and its TCRdb copy is limited to in-frame clones, with some not included. Among 240,000 or so clones listed, around 85% were seen once. Sequencing was carried out using peripheral blood. The receptors shown here come from a man aged 55 to 70 with acute or convalescent COVID-19.

This clone has more than one count but fewer than ten. This chain connects TRBV5-6 to TRBJ2-7; 8 nucleotides agree with TRBD1. CDR3 size: 15 residues. CDR1 is SGHDT, CDR2 YYEEEE, per germline. After removal of 2 bases from V and 3 bases from J, the junction contained 7 bases not matched to a gene. The CDR3 nucleotides read TGTGCCAGCAGCTTCAGGCAGGGGGCTGGCTACGAGCAGTACTTC. It yields the protein CASSFRQGAGYEQYF.

The V and J genes are TRBV9 and TRBJ2-3; a weak D match, TRBD1 (5 bases). V was pared by 0 bases and J by 1 base, with 9 bases between. The CDR3 is 15 amino acids. CDR1 is SGDLS and CDR2 is YYNGEE in the germline V gene. This CDR3 is CASSVAEGGTDTQYF. The CDR3 DNA reads TGTGCCAGCAGCGTAGCTGAAGGGGGCACAGATACGCAGTATTTT.

This clone turned up a few times. This chain uses TRBV7-9 with TRBJ2-3; D perhaps matches TRBD2 (5 bases). The germline V gene has CDR1 SEHNR and CDR2 FQNEAQ (reference sequence). The ends were cut back, 5 bases at V and 2 bases at J, with 11 bases in the middle. This CDR3 contains 14 residues. The CDR3 sequence is CASSGGSYTDTQYF. The CDR3 DNA follows: TGTGCCAGCAGCGGAGGATCCTACACAGATACGCAGTATTTT.

The chain joins TRBV7-9 to TRBJ1-6, with 9 bases matching TRBD1. Germline V gene data show CDR1 as SEHNR and CDR2 as FQNEAQ (reference sequence). This CDR3 has 15 amino acids. Trimming at V came to 5 bases and at J to 7 bases, leaving 6 bases not matched to a gene. This CDR3 is CASSAWTGENSPLHF. The CDR3 bases are TGTGCCAGCAGCGCCTGGACAGGGGAAAATTCACCCCTCCACTTT.

This clone has just a few counts. The chain recombines TRBV7-8 with TRBJ1-4; unclear D gene. The V end was cut by 2 bases, the J end by 10 bases, with 20 bases between. Germline CDR1 reads SGHVS; CDR2 reads FQNEAQ. The CDR3 totals 16 residues. Written as DNA, the CDR3 is TGTGCCAGCAGCTTAAGTCGGGAAGGCCGGAGCGTAAAACTGTTTTTT. This encodes CASSLSREGRSVKLFF.

The chain uses TRBV6-5 and TRBJ1-1; 10 bases line up with TRBD1. The V gene end was trimmed by 6 bases and the J gene end by 11 bases; junction bases not matched to a gene: 3. Germline loops: CDR1 MNHEY, CDR2 SVGAGI. This CDR3 has 11 residues. CDR3 nucleotides: TGTGCCAGCAGGAGACAGGGGGCGGCTTTCTTT. Encoded protein: CASRRQGAAFF.

This clone showed up just a few times. The genes are TRBV5-4 and TRBJ2-7, with 9 bases matching TRBD2. The CDR3 runs 15 residues. The junction had 2 bases not matched to a gene; V was cut back by 0 bases and J by 1 base. Germline values: CDR1 SGHNT, CDR2 YYREEE (reference sequence). CDR3 nucleotide sequence: TGTGCCAGCAGCTTGGAGCTAGCGGGATCCTACGAGCAGTACTTC. Protein product: CASSLELAGSYEQYF. Full variable domain (rest looked up from reference TRBV5-4 and TRBJ2-7): ETGVTQSPTHLIKTRGQQVTLRCSSQSGHNTVSWYQQALGQGPQFIFQYYREEENGRGNFPPRFSGLQFPNYSSELNVNALELDDSALYLCASSLELAGSYEQYFGPGTRLTVT.

The V and J genes are TRBV30 and TRBJ1-6; no clear D. Trimming pared 5 bases from V and 10 bases from J, leaving 12 bases between. The CDR3 is 12 residues long. Germline values: CDR1 GTSNPN, CDR2 SVGIG (reference sequence). The CDR3 loop reads CAWEEPGSPLHF. In DNA, the CDR3 is TGTGCCTGGGAGGAACCCGGGTCACCCCTCCACTTT.

This chain links TRBV2 with TRBJ2-7; a possible D gene is TRBD1 (6 bases). This CDR3 contains 14 residues. V was cut by 6 bases and J by 1 base, with 13 bases left in between. Germline lookup yields CDR1 SNHLY and CDR2 FYNNEI. CDR3 loop: CASRGTTGSYEQYF. The CDR3 coding sequence is TGTGCCAGCAGGGGGACCACAGGGTCCTACGAGCAGTACTTC.